These 7 T cell receptor beta chains originate from one sample sequenced in a study of CD8+CD57+ T cells in acquired aplastic anemia. Using genomic DNA as the template, TCR beta VDJ and CDR3 profiling was carried out. TCRdb ran MiXCR on the reads and lists one entry per CDR3 protein. The data contain more than 200,000 distinct CDR3 sequences, under 55% of them singletons. Patients picked for sequencing had shown CD8+CD57+ cell expansion detected by flow cytometry. Input material: sorted CD4+, CD8+, or CD8+CD57+ T cells (not recorded which) from PBMCs. These receptor sequences come from a human donor with aplastic anemia.

This clonotype was seen more than once but under ten times. One junction end disagrees with the germline gene, perhaps due to a read error. The chain joins TRBV9 to TRBJ1-6; TRBD1 aligns across 9 bases. Germline CDR1 is SGDLS and CDR2 is YYNGEE. The CDR3 has 13 residues. In nucleotides, the CDR3 is TGTGCCGGCAGCGTAGGGGACAGGGTACCCCTCCACTTT. Its protein is CAGSVGDRVPLHF. The full variable domain, rest sourced from reference TRBV9 and TRBJ1-6, is DSGVTQTPKHLITATGQRVTLRCSPRSGDLSVYWYQQSLDQGLQFLIQYYNGEERAKGNILERFSAQQFPDLHSELNLSSLELGDSALYFCAGSVGDRVPLHFGNGTRLTVT.

This chain joins TRBV7-2 and TRBJ2-7; tentatively, D is TRBD2 (7 bases). The V gene's germline CDR1 is SGHTA and CDR2 FQGNSA. CDR3 size: 14 residues. Deletions cut 6 bases from V and 4 bases from J, with 16 bases between. The CDR3 DNA is TGTGCCAGCAGGCTAGAGGGGGGGGCGTACGAGCAGTACTTC. This translates into CASRLEGGAYEQYF.

A single count supports this clonotype. The chain carries TRBV9 and TRBJ1-2; no firm D call. CDR1 and CDR2 from the germline V gene are SGDLS and YYNGEE. This CDR3 contains 14 residues. The V gene lost 4 bases and the J gene lost 4 bases, with 14 bases spanning the gap. The CDR3 nucleotides are TGTGCCAGCAGCCCCTCCCCTGCTACCTATGGCTACACCTTC. Translated: CASSPSPATYGYTF.

This clonotype was observed at least ten times. The chain has TRBV5-4 and TRBJ1-2; possible D gene TRBD1, 5 bases. CDR1 is SGHNT, CDR2 YYREEE, per germline (reference sequence). V was shortened by 3 bases and J by 0 bases, with 9 bases between the two germline ends. This CDR3 has 14 residues. The CDR3 DNA reads as TGTGCCAGCAGCTCTGACAGAGCTAACTATGGCTACACCTTC. Protein product: CASSSDRANYGYTF.

For this clonotype: At one end, the junction sequence differs from germline, possibly due to a read error. The chain uses TRBV5-6 and TRBJ2-3, with 11 bases identical to TRBD2. Germline CDR1 is SGHDT and CDR2 is YYEEEE. This CDR3 has 16 residues. The CDR3 reads CASSFSSGGYTDTRYF. The CDR3 DNA reads as TGTGCCAGCAGCTTCTCTAGCGGGGGGTACACAGATACGCGGTATTTT.

There are many counts of this clonotype. This chain connects TRBV5-4 to TRBJ2-5; D not certain. CDR3 length: 14 amino acids. CDR1 is SGHNT and CDR2 is YYREEE in the germline V gene (reference sequence). V lost 0 bases and J 2 bases, leaving 8 bases between the germline ends. The CDR3 DNA follows: TGTGCCAGCAGCTTGGCGGCAGATCAAGAGACCCAGTACTTC. It codes for CASSLAADQETQYF.

The rearrangement links TRBV20-1 to TRBJ2-2; tentative D call: TRBD2 (6 bases). V shed 5 bases and J shed 1 base, with 8 bases lying between them. This CDR3 comprises 13 residues. Germline V gene lookup returns CDR1 DFQATT and CDR2 SNEGSKA (reference sequence). Here the CDR3 DNA reads TGCAGTGCTCGGAGGGGGAACACCGGGGAGCTGTTTTTT. Its protein is CSARRGNTGELFF.